The entry below describes one T cell receptor beta chain. This record comes from a study of T-cell reconstitution after alpha-beta-depleted transplantation in children. Germline loops: CDR1 MRHNA, CDR2 SNTAGT. This CDR3 is 15 amino acids long. V lost 4 bases to trimming and J lost 4 bases; unmatched junction nucleotides: 4. A library of TCRbeta sequences, prepared with unique molecular identifiers, was generated. MiXCR, run by TCRdb on the PCR reads, gives a single entry per CDR3 protein. The sample consists of approximately 350,000 distinct CDR3 sequences, 13% of them appearing once. The clonotype was recovered from a human donor who donated a stem cell graft to a child with Fanconi anemia. This chain uses TRBV6-4 with TRBJ2-3; 11 bases match TRBD2. Sequenced here: PBMCs, sampled from the stem cell graft. The CDR3 DNA is TGTGCCAGCAGTGTGCTAGCGGGGGGTCCAGATACGCAGTATTTT. Translated: CASSVLAGGPDTQYF.